These 28 T cell receptor beta chains share one sample of origin, sequenced in a study of shared clonotypes between healthy human individuals. The method was immunoSEQ multiplex PCR; TCRdb's version includes in-frame clones alone and lacks a portion of them. The sample holds roughly 640,000 clones, roughly 97% seen once. What was sequenced was naive CD4+ T cells sorted from blood. Subset described: CD45RA+ positively selected. Every receptor here comes from a woman aged 30 to 39 in good health.

The chain is built from TRBV30 and TRBJ1-6; TRBD1 matches 7 bases. This CDR3 is built from 15 residues. Germline-derived CDR1 and CDR2 are GTSNPN and SVGIG (reference sequence). The V segment lost 5 bases and the J segment 6 bases; nucleotides outside the gene matches: 10. The CDR3 region has the DNA TGTGCCTGGGATCGACTAGGGACAGCTAATTCACCCCTCCACTTT. It is translated as CAWDRLGTANSPLHF.

The chain combines TRBV28 with TRBJ2-3; 8 bases match TRBD1. The CDR3 is 15 residues long. In germline, CDR1 is MDHEN, CDR2 SYDVKM. The trim removed 6 bases at V and 6 bases at J, leaving 11 bases unmatched. Here the CDR3 DNA reads TGTGCCAGCAGGCCGGACAGGGATGGTACGGATACGCAGTATTTT. This encodes CASRPDRDGTDTQYF.

The rearrangement links TRBV11-2 to TRBJ1-1, with a weak D call TRBD1 (5 bases). V was trimmed by 1 base and J by 1 base, leaving 16 bases between them. This CDR3 spans 17 amino acids. The V gene's germline CDR1 is SGHAT and CDR2 FQNNGV. CDR3: CASSLGAGRYGNTEAFF. In nucleotides, the CDR3 is TGTGCCAGCAGCTTAGGGGCAGGGCGGTATGGGAACACTGAAGCTTTCTTT.

This chain uses TRBV11-2 with TRBJ2-7, with 11 positions matching TRBD2. The trim removed 4 bases at V and 4 bases at J, leaving 6 bases unmatched. The germline V gene encodes CDR1 SGHAT and CDR2 FQNNGV. There are 15 residues in the CDR3. The CDR3: CASSYTSGSIYEQYF. The DNA for the CDR3 is TGTGCCAGCAGCTACACTAGCGGGAGTATATACGAGCAGTACTTC.

In this sample, this clone turned up once. The V call is TRBV19, the J call TRBJ2-7; 10 bases agree with TRBD1. Germline lookup yields CDR1 LNHDA and CDR2 SQIVND (reference sequence). With 3 bases clipped from V and 1 base from J, the junction kept 6 bases outside the gene matches. The CDR3 consists of 16 residues. The CDR3 here is CASSIFGTGVSYEQYF. Here the CDR3 DNA reads TGTGCCAGTAGTATCTTCGGGACAGGGGTATCCTACGAGCAGTACTTC.

Here the CDR3 reads CASSLNRFGPEAFF. In DNA form, the CDR3 reads TGTGCCAGTAGTCTGAATCGTTTCGGTCCTGAAGCTTTCTTT. The V gene is TRBV19, the J gene TRBJ1-1, with unresolved D. Per germline, CDR1 LNHDA and CDR2 SQIVND (reference sequence). This CDR3 is 14 amino acids long. V lost 5 bases, J lost 6 bases, and 16 bases lay in between.

The chain recombines TRBV5-1 with TRBJ1-5, with D possibly TRBD1 on 6 matching bases. In germline, CDR1 is SGHRS, CDR2 YFSETQ. The length of the CDR3 is 13 residues. The V end was cut by 4 bases, the J end by 4 bases, with 9 bases between. The CDR3 region has the DNA TGCGCCAGCAGCGGGGGCCTTAATCAGCCCCAGCATTTT. This sequence encodes CASSGGLNQPQHF.

This chain links TRBV28 with TRBJ1-5; D perhaps matches TRBD1 (6 bases). Trimming pared 5 bases from V and 1 base from J, leaving 18 bases between. The V gene's germline CDR1 is MDHEN and CDR2 SYDVKM. There are 17 residues in the CDR3. The CDR3 protein is CASSMTGMRISNQPQHF. CDR3 bases: TGTGCCAGCAGTATGACAGGCATGAGAATAAGCAATCAGCCCCAGCATTTT.

The rearrangement links TRBV4-2 to TRBJ2-7; 8 bases match TRBD2. CDR1 is LGHNA, CDR2 YNFKEQ, per germline. The junction had 11 bases not matched to a gene; V was cut back by 5 bases and J by 2 bases. CDR3 length: 16 amino acids. The CDR3 region is CASSIRTASGPYEQYF. As DNA, the CDR3 is TGTGCCAGCAGCATCCGGACGGCTAGCGGGCCCTACGAGCAGTACTTC.

CDR3 DNA sequence: TGTGCCAGCGAAGGTTCGGGACTAGCGGGAGGTAGGGAGACCCAGTACTTC. Translated: CASEGSGLAGGRETQYF. The chain employs TRBV28 and TRBJ2-5; TRBD2 agrees at 15 bases. J gave up 5 bases and V 8 bases, and 12 bases lay outside the gene matches. This CDR3 comprises 17 residues. CDR1 and CDR2 from the germline V gene are MDHEN and SYDVKM.

V gene TRBV6-1 combines with J gene TRBJ2-3; a weak D match, TRBD2 (5 bases). CDR3 length equals 12 residues. Germline assignment: CDR1 MNHNS and CDR2 SASEGT. With 10 bases removed from V and 5 bases from J, the gap between germline ends came to 13 bases. CDR3 bases: TGTGCCACTCGATCTGCGGGAGATACGCAGTATTTT. It encodes CATRSAGDTQYF.

To note about this clone: At one of its ends the junction is not consistent with the germline gene, which may arise from a read error. V is TRBV28 and J is TRBJ2-7; D not certain. Germline assignment: CDR1 MDHEN and CDR2 SYDVKM. The length of the CDR3 is 13 residues. The CDR3 reads CASSLPIETEIQF. The CDR3 nucleotides are TGTGCCAGCAGTTTACCAATTGAAACAGAAATTCAATTC.

The count of this clone is one. The chain uses TRBV2 and TRBJ2-2, with D perhaps matching TRBD1 (5 bases). CDR1 SNHLY and CDR2 FYNNEI come from the germline V gene. With 3 bases removed from V and 5 bases from J, the gap between germline ends came to 13 bases. This CDR3 has 15 residues. CDR3 sequence: CASSESRQITGELFF. The CDR3 DNA sequence: TGTGCCAGCAGTGAGTCGAGACAGATTACCGGGGAGCTGTTTTTT. The whole variable domain, remainder taken from reference TRBV2 and TRBJ2-2, is EPEVTQTPSHQVTQMGQEVILRCVPISNHLYFYWYRQILGQKVEFLVSFYNNEISEKSEIFDDQFSVERPDGSNFTLKIRSTKLEDSAMYFCASSESRQITGELFFGEGSRLTVL.

V and J are TRBV28 and TRBJ2-7; unclear D gene. V was trimmed by 3 bases and J by 0 bases, leaving 15 bases between them. CDR1 MDHEN and CDR2 SYDVKM come from the germline V gene. The CDR3 runs to 16 residues. This chain's CDR3 is CASSLLSALSSYEQYF. Written as DNA, the CDR3 is TGTGCCAGCAGTTTGTTGAGCGCCCTAAGCTCCTACGAGCAGTACTTC.

The chain is built from TRBV5-1 and TRBJ2-3; TRBD2 aligns across 12 bases. V gave up 4 bases and J gave up 5 bases; unmatched junction bases: 11. This CDR3 region has 17 residues. CDR1 SGHRS and CDR2 YFSETQ come from the germline V gene. Here the CDR3 reads CASSPQYPGLAGDTQYF. As DNA, the CDR3 is TGCGCCAGCAGCCCCCAATACCCGGGACTAGCGGGAGATACGCAGTATTTT.

The chain has TRBV28 and TRBJ1-1; the match to TRBD1 covers 7 bases. CDR3 size: 13 residues. With V trimmed by 5 bases and J by 7 bases, 7 bases remained unmatched. CDR1 and CDR2 (germline): MDHEN, SYDVKM. This chain's CDR3 is CASSPTWDSEAFF. Here the CDR3 DNA reads TGTGCCAGCAGTCCAACGTGGGACAGTGAAGCTTTCTTT.

This clone was detected only once. The identical CDR3 is also encoded by other nucleotide sequences in the sample. The rearrangement uses TRBV6-5 and TRBJ2-1; possible D gene TRBD1, 5 bases. Trimming stripped 2 bases from V and 0 bases from J, with 8 bases between. Germline V gene sequence: CDR1 MNHEY, CDR2 SVGAGI. The CDR3 sequence is 15 residues long. DNA of the CDR3: TGTGCCAGCAGTTACCGTGACAGCTCCTACAATGAGCAGTTCTTC. Its translation: CASSYRDSSYNEQFF.

CDR3 bases: TGTGCCAGCAGTTCGTTCCGGGACTACGAGCAGTACTTC. It specifies CASSSFRDYEQYF. This chain connects TRBV28 to TRBJ2-7; maybe TRBD2 (5 bases). In germline, CDR1 is MDHEN, CDR2 SYDVKM. With 4 bases removed from V and 3 bases from J, the gap between germline ends came to 10 bases. There are 13 residues in the CDR3.

The rearrangement joins TRBV10-1 to TRBJ2-2; 10 bases align to TRBD2. The germline gives CDR1 WNHNN, CDR2 SYGVQD (reference sequence). The ends lost 5 bases at V and 4 bases at J; junction bases unmatched: 4. This CDR3 has 15 residues. CDR3 amino acids: CASSKREGITGELFF. The DNA for the CDR3 is TGCGCCAGCAGTAAGCGGGAGGGAATCACCGGGGAGCTGTTTTTT.

The CDR3 loop is CASSLVSSKTGNTIYF. CDR3 DNA: TGTGCCAGCAGCTTAGTCTCTTCGAAGACTGGAAACACCATATATTTT. This chain links TRBV11-2 with TRBJ1-3; D gene uncertain. V gave up 1 base and J gave up 2 bases, with 12 bases separating them. The CDR3 is 16 amino acids. Per the germline V gene, CDR1 is SGHAT and CDR2 is FQNNGV.

The J gene is TRBJ2-3, the V gene TRBV19; 8 bases align to TRBD2. Losses at the gene ends were 1 base for V and 4 bases for J; bases not matched to a gene: 7. This CDR3 has 16 amino acids. Germline loops: CDR1 LNHDA, CDR2 SQIVND (reference sequence). The CDR3 DNA reads as TGTGCCAGTAGTATAGGTCTAGCGGGCGCCGCAGATACGCAGTATTTT. As protein: CASSIGLAGAADTQYF. Looking up the rest from reference TRBV19 and TRBJ2-3 gives the full variable domain: DGGITQSPKYLFRKEGQNVTLSCEQNLNHDAMYWYRQDPGQGLRLIYYSQIVNDFQKGDIAEGYSVSREKKESFPLTVTSAQKNPTAFYLCASSIGLAGAADTQYFGPGTRLTVL.

The chain uses TRBV5-1 and TRBJ2-6; 10 bases are shared with TRBD2. The V gene end was trimmed by 4 bases and the J gene end by 0 bases; junction bases not matched to a gene: 7. CDR1 is SGHRS and CDR2 is YFSETQ in the germline V gene. The CDR3 totals 18 residues. For the CDR3, the DNA is TGCGCCAGCAGCCGTGGGACTAGCGTAAGCTCTGGGGCCAACGTCCTGACTTTC. Its protein is CASSRGTSVSSGANVLTF.

This chain connects TRBV4-2 to TRBJ1-1; D unresolved. Trimming took off 2 bases at V and 4 bases at J, with 8 bases between the two ends. The germline V gene has CDR1 LGHNA and CDR2 YNFKEQ. This CDR3 contains 13 residues. This chain's CDR3 is CASSQTLGTEAFF. The CDR3 bases are TGTGCCAGCAGCCAAACCTTAGGCACTGAAGCTTTCTTT.

The chain has TRBV6-5 and TRBJ2-7; TRBD2 might be the D (5 bases). V dropped 7 bases and J dropped 4 bases, with 14 bases sitting between them. Germline V lookup: CDR1 MNHEY, CDR2 SVGAGI. CDR3 length equals 13 residues. As DNA, the CDR3 is TGTGCCAGCATTCCAGCGGTGGTGTACGAGCAGTACTTC. This codes for CASIPAVVYEQYF.

In this sample, this clone turned up once. CDR3 DNA: TGTGCCATAAAACAGGGGGCAGCGGACACTGAAGCTTTCTTT. Its translation: CAIKQGAADTEAFF. The chain carries TRBV19 and TRBJ1-1; 9 positions match TRBD1. Germline V gene data show CDR1 as LNHDA and CDR2 as SQIVND (reference sequence). The V segment lost 10 bases and the J segment 3 bases; nucleotides outside the gene matches: 9. This CDR3 has 14 amino acids.

The chain links TRBV10-3 to TRBJ2-7, with 9 bases that match TRBD2. Germline CDR1 and CDR2: ENHRY and SYGVKD. V was clipped by 0 bases and J by 6 bases; unmatched bases: 3. This CDR3 is 14 amino acids long. In DNA, the CDR3 is TGTGCCATCAGTGAGTCTAGCGGGAGCTCCGAGCAGTACTTC. This codes for CAISESSGSSEQYF.

The rearrangement links TRBV5-6 to TRBJ1-3; unclear D gene. V was clipped by 4 bases and J by 0 bases, with 11 bases between them. The germline V gene encodes CDR1 SGHDT and CDR2 YYEEEE. The length of the CDR3 is 15 residues. CDR3 sequence: CASSPQATSGNTIYF. The CDR3 DNA reads TGTGCCAGCAGCCCCCAGGCTACCTCTGGAAACACCATATATTTT.

The chain joins TRBV7-2 to TRBJ2-1, with TRBD2 matching 10 bases. There are 16 residues in the CDR3. Germline values: CDR1 SGHTA, CDR2 FQGNSA. J lost 8 bases, V lost 0 bases, and 7 bases had no gene match. CDR3 sequence reads: CASSLAPSGRGDEQFF. In DNA, the CDR3 is TGTGCCAGCAGCTTAGCGCCCAGCGGGAGGGGGGATGAGCAGTTCTTC.